This TCR beta chain was sequenced during a study of blood T cell repertoires in COVID-19. CDR1 is LGHNA and CDR2 is YSLEER in the germline V gene. The CDR3 is made up of 14 amino acids. The V end lost 1 base, the J end lost 2 bases, and 6 bases lay between the germline ends. Sequencing was performed with immunoSEQ multiplex PCR; in TCRdb, only in-frame clones are kept and a portion is missing. The sample consists of approximately 270,000 clones, around 90% of them appearing once. The specimen was peripheral blood. This rearrangement joins TRBV4-3 to TRBJ1-5; no clear D. The receptor's source is an elderly man with acute or convalescent COVID-19. The CDR3 is CASSQVTGNQPQHF. The CDR3 DNA sequence: TGCGCCAGCAGCCAAGTCACAGGCAATCAGCCCCAGCATTTT.